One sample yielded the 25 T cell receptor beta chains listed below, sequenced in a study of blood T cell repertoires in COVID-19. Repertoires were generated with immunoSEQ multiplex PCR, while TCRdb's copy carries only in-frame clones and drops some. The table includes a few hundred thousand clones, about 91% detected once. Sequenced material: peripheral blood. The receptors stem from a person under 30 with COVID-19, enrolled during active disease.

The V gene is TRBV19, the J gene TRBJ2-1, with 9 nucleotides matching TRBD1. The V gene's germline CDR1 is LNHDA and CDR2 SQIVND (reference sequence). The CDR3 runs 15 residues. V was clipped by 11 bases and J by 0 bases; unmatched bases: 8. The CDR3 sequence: CASGTGSSSYNEQFF. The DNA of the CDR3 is TGTGCCTCCGGGACAGGGTCTAGCTCCTACAATGAGCAGTTCTTC.

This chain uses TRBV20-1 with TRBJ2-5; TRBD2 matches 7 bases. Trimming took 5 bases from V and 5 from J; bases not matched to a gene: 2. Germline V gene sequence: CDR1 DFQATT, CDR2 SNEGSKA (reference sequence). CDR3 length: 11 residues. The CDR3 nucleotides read TGCAGTGCTTTGGGGGGGGAGACCCAGTACTTC. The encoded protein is CSALGGETQYF.

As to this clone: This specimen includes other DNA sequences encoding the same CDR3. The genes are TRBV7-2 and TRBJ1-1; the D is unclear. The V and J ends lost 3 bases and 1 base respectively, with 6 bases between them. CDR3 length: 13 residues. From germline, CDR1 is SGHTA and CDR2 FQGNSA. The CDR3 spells CASSFAENTEAFF. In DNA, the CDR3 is TGTGCCAGCAGCTTTGCAGAGAACACTGAAGCTTTCTTT.

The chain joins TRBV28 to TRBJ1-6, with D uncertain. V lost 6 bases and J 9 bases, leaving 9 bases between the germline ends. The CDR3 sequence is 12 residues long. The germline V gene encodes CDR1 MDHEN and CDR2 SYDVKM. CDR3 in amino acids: CASSLSGSPLHF. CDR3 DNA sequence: TGTGCCAGCAGCCTCTCGGGTTCACCCCTCCACTTT.

The chain's CDR3 is CACRDQETQYF. The CDR3 DNA reads as TGTGCCTGCCGGGACCAAGAGACCCAGTACTTC. The chain employs TRBV6-5 and TRBJ2-5; D not certain. The CDR3 runs to 11 residues. V lost 11 bases, J lost 0 bases, and 7 bases lay in between. The germline gives CDR1 MNHEY, CDR2 SVGAGI.

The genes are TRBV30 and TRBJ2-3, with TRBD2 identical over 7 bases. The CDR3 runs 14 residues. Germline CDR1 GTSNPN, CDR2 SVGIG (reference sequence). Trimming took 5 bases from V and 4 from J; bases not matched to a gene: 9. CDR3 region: CAWSGAGLADTQYF. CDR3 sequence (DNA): TGTGCCTGGTCGGGAGCGGGACTGGCAGATACGCAGTATTTT.

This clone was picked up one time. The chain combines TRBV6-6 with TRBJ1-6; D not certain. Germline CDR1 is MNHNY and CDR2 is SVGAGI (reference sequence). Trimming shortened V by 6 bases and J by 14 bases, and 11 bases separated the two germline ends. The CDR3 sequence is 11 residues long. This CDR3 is CASSPPGTLHF. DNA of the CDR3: TGTGCCAGCAGCCCTCCCGGGACCCTCCACTTT.

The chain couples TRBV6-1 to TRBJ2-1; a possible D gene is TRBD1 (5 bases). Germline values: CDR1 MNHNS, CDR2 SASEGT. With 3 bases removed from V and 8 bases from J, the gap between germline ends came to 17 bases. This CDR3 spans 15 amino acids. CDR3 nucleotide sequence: TGTGCCAGCAGTGATCGGGCAGGGTATGTCGATGAGCAGTTCTTC. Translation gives CASSDRAGYVDEQFF.

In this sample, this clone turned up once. The CDR3 DNA follows: TGCGCCAGCAGCGACCAGGGCGGGACCACTGAAGCTTTCTTT. Translated: CASSDQGGTTEAFF. This sequence joins TRBV5-1 and TRBJ1-1, with TRBD1 as a possible D gene (5 bases). V was pared by 4 bases and J by 4 bases, with 14 bases between. The CDR3 contains 14 residues. The germline V gene has CDR1 SGHRS and CDR2 YFSETQ.

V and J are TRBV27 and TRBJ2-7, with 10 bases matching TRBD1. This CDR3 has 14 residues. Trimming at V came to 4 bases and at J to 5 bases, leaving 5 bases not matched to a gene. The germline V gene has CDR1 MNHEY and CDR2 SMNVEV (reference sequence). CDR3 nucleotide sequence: TGTGCCAGCAGTTCGGACAGGGGGAGGAACGAGCAGTACTTC. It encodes CASSSDRGRNEQYF.

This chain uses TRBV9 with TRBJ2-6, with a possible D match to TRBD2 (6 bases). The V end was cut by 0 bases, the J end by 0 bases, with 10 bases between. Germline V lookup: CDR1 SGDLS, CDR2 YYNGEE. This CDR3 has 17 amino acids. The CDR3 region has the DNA TGTGCCAGCAGCGTAGCGGGAGCGTACTCTGGGGCCAACGTCCTGACTTTC. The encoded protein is CASSVAGAYSGANVLTF.

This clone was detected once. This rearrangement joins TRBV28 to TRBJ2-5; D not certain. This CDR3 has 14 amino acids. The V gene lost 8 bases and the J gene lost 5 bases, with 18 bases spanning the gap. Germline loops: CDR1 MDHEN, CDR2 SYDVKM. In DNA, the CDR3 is TGTGCCAGCCTTAATCTTGGCGGTTCGGAGACCCAGTACTTC. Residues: CASLNLGGSETQYF.

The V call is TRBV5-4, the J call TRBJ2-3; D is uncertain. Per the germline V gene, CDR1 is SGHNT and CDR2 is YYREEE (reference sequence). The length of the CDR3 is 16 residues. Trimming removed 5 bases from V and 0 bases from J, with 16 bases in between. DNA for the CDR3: TGTGCCAGCAGACCCGCCCAGGTCTCTAGCACAGATACGCAGTATTTT. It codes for CASRPAQVSSTDTQYF.

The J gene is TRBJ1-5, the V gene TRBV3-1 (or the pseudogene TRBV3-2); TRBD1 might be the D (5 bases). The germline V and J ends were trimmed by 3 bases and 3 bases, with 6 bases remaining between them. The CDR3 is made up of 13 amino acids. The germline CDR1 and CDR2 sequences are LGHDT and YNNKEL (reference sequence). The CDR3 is CASSQGPNQPQHF. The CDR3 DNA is TGTGCCAGCAGCCAGGGGCCCAATCAGCCCCAGCATTTT.

The CDR3 nucleotides are TGCGCCAGCAGTGACAGGGTTTATTACGAGCAGTACTTC. It specifies CASSDRVYYEQYF. The V and J genes are TRBV10-2 and TRBJ2-7; D perhaps matches TRBD1 (5 bases). The V and J ends lost 3 bases and 4 bases respectively, with 10 bases between them. Germline V gene sequence: CDR1 WSHSY, CDR2 SAAADI. The CDR3 runs 13 residues.

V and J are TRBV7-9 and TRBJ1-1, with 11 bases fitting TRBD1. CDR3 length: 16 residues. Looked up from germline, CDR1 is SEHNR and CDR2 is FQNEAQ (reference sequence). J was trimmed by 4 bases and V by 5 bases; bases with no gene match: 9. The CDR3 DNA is TGTGCCAGCAGCCCAGGACAGGGGGCATGGAGCACTGAAGCTTTCTTT. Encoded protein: CASSPGQGAWSTEAFF.

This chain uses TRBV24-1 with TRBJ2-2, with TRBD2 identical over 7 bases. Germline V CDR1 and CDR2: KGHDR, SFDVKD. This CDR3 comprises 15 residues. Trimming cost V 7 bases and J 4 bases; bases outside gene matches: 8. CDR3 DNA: TGTGCCACCAGCCCCAGGACTAGGAGCACCGGGGAGCTGTTTTTT. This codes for CATSPRTRSTGELFF.

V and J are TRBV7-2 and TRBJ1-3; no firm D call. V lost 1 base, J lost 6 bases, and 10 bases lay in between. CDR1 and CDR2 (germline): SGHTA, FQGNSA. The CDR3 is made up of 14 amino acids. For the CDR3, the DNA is TGTGCCAGCAGCTTAGGCGGGTGGGAAAACACCATATATTTT. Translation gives CASSLGGWENTIYF.

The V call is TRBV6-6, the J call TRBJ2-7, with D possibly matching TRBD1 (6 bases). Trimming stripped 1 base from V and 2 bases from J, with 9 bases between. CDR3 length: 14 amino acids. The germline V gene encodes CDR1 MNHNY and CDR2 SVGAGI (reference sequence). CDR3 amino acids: CASSYLGGPYEQYF. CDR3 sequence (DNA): TGTGCCAGCAGTTACTTAGGGGGACCCTACGAGCAGTACTTC.

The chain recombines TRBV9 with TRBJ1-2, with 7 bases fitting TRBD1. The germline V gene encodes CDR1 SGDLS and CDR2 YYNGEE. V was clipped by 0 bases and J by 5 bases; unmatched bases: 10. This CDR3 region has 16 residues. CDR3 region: CASSVGPTGWGYGYTF. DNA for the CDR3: TGTGCCAGCAGCGTAGGTCCGACAGGGTGGGGATATGGCTACACCTTC.

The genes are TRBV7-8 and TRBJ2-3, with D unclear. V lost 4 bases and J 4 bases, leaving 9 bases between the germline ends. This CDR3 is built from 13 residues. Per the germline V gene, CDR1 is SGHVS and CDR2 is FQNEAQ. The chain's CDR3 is CASSSGRADTQYF. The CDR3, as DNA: TGTGCCAGCAGCTCCGGTCGGGCAGATACGCAGTATTTT.

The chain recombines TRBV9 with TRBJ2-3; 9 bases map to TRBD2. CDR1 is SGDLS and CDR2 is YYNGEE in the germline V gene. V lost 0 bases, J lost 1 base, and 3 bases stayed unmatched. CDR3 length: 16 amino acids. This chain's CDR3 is CASSVGGRDGTDTQYF. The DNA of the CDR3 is TGTGCCAGCAGCGTAGGCGGGAGGGATGGCACAGATACGCAGTATTTT.

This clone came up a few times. CDR3 sequence reads: CASSPVGTSGSYEQYF. CDR3 in DNA: TGTGCCAGCAGTCCCGTCGGGACTAGCGGGTCCTACGAGCAGTACTTC. This rearrangement joins TRBV28 to TRBJ2-7; 12 nucleotides align to TRBD2. The CDR3 has 16 amino acids. CDR1 and CDR2 from the germline V gene are MDHEN and SYDVKM. The V gene end was trimmed by 5 bases and the J gene end by 1 base; junction bases not matched to a gene: 6.

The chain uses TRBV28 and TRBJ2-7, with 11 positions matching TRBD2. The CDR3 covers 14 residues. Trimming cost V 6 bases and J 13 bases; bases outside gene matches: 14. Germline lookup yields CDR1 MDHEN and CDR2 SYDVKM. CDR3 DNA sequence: TGTGCCAGCAGAACCGGGTCTACTAGCGGGAGTACTTACTTC. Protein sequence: CASRTGSTSGSTYF.

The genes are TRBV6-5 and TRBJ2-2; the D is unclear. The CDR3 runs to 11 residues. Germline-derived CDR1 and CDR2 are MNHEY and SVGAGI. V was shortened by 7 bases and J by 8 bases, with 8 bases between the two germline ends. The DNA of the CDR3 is TGTGCCAGCAAACAAATTGGGGAGCTGTTTTTT. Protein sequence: CASKQIGELFF.